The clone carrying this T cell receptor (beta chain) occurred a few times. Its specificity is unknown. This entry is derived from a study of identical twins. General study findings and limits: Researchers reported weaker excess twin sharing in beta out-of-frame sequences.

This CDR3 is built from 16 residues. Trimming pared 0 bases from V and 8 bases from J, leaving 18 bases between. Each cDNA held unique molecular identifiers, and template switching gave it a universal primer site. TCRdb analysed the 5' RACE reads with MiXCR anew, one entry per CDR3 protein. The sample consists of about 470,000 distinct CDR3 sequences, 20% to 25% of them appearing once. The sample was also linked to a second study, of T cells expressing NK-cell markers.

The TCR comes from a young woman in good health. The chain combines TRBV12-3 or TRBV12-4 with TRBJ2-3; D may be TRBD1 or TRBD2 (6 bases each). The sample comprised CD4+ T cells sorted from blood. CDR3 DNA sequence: TGTGCCAGCAGTTTAGCCCACACATCGGGGGCGGGTACGCAGTATTTT. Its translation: CASSLAHTSGAGTQYF.